The clone carrying this TCR beta chain has at least ten counts. Its cognate antigen is unknown. Germline CDR1 SGHRS, CDR2 YFSETQ. This CDR3 has 19 residues. Trimming took off 2 bases at V and 0 bases at J, with 21 bases between the two ends. The source of the sample is a study of CD8 T cells in ankylosing spondylitis. Study-wide results and limits: A TCR beta motif of several highly homologous variants seemed to mark ankylosing spondylitis blood.

5'-RACE, quantitative and with molecular barcodes, yielded the TCR beta libraries. TCRdb re-called the 5' RACE reads with MiXCR, one entry per CDR3 protein. The sample contains 200,000 to 250,000 distinct CDR3 sequences, 8% to 11% of which appear only once. Sequencing used blood, either unsorted or a sorted T cell fraction (not recorded which). The V gene is TRBV5-1, the J gene TRBJ2-4, with a tentative D call TRBD2 (6 bases). The TCR sequence derives from a male donor with ankylosing spondylitis or in good health (not recorded which). The CDR3 region is CASSFGPAGGTAAKNIQYF. The CDR3 DNA reads TGCGCCAGCAGCTTCGGGCCCGCCGGGGGAACGGCAGCCAAAAACATTCAGTACTTC.